This T cell receptor beta chain was sequenced in a study of shared clonotypes between healthy human individuals. Study in general: Every donor yielded three CD4 naive, three CD4 memory, two CD8 naive and one CD8 memory plate.

Notes on this clone: Its target is not known. Compared with germline, one end of the junction differs, possibly owing to a read error.

Study-level findings and limits: Non-shared clonotypes had lower generation probabilities than clonotypes shared by all four sorted-subset donors.

Germline V gene sequence: CDR1 SQVTM, CDR2 ANQGSEA. The CDR3 extends over 16 amino acids. Only CD45RO-negative cells positively selected for CCR7 counted as naive CD8 cells, so terminally differentiated effector memory CD45RA+ cells were excluded. The healthy adult donors were HIV-negative and reported no recent acute infections or vaccinations. Some clones are missing from TCRdb's copy, which holds only in-frame ones; the method was immunoSEQ multiplex PCR. Here the sample spans about 2.1 million clones, approximately 94% being singletons. This chain uses TRBV29-1 with TRBJ2-1, with unresolved D. This clonotype originated in a man aged 18-30 years in good health. Some clones in this sample may be carry-over from other donors' samples. Sequenced material: naive CD8+ T cells from PBMCs. The CDR3 DNA sequence: TGCAGCGTTGAAGATCCGGACCTCTCCTCCTGCAATGAGCAGTTCTTC. Its translation is CSVEDPDLSSCNEQFF.